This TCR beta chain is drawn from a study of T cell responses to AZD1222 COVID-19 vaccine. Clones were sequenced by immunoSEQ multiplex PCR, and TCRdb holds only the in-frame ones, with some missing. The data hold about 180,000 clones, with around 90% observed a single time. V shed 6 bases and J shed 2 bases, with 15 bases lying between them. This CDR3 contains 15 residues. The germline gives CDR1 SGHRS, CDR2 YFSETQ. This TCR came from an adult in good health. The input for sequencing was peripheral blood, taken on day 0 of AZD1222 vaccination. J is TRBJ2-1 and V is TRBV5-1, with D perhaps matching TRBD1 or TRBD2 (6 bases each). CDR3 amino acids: CASNRGTATYNEQFF. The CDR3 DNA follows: TGCGCCAGCAATAGGGGGACTGCAACCTACAATGAGCAGTTCTTC.